There are a few counts of the clone carrying this T cell receptor (beta chain). The entry originates in a study of T-cell reconstitution after alpha-beta-depleted transplantation in children. Preparation of the TCRbeta library used unique molecular identifiers. Each CDR3 protein is one row after TCRdb ran MiXCR on the PCR reads. The sample has about 410,000 distinct CDR3 sequences, about a fifth seen once; the top ten hold approximately 3.8%. This CDR3 has 13 residues. Germline assignment: CDR1 MDHEN and CDR2 SYDVKM. The V end lost 6 bases, the J end lost 0 bases, and 8 bases lay between the germline ends.

The clonotype was recovered from a human donor who donated a stem cell graft to a child with acute myeloid leukemia. The V gene is TRBV28, the J gene TRBJ1-2; tentatively, D is TRBD1 (6 bases). The material was PBMCs from the stem cell graft donor, obtained from the stem cell graft. The CDR3 protein is CASRGTPNYGYTF. CDR3 sequence (DNA): TGTGCCAGCAGGGGGACACCTAACTATGGCTACACCTTC.